This TCR beta chain stems from a study of metastatic and nonmetastatic thyroid tumors. Study context: Both malignant and benign thyroid patients supplied peripheral blood and tumor or nodule tissue samples, across which the repertoires of these patients were then compared.

This clone has just a few counts. Antigen: not known. Sequence at one end of the junction differs from germline and may be a read error. As handled by the study authors: Between-group CDR3 differences, defined by clinicopathological status, yielded a distant-metastasis classifier for papillary thyroid cancer. TCRdb re-analyzed the PCR reads using MiXCR. V and J calls and clone size were set by TCRdb, not the authors. The repertoire includes roughly 40,000 clones, less than 20% of them detected once, and roughly 9.6% sits in the top ten. All patients were treatment-naive before thyroid surgery. The CDR3 is 16 amino acids. Broader study findings: When malignant thyroid tumors were compared with benign nodules, TCR beta diversity was reportedly significantly higher in the malignant tumors. This held in both blood and tumor samples.

This chain joins TRBV12-3 or TRBV12-4 and TRBJ2-3; tentatively, D is TRBD1 or TRBD2 (5 bases each). The source of this sequence is a female donor with papillary thyroid cancer or a benign thyroid nodule (not recorded which). Some clones in this sample may be carry-over from other donors' samples. Sequenced input: tumor tissue. CDR3 in amino acids: CASSDLRISSTGTQYF. The CDR3 nucleotides are TGTGCCAGCAGCGATCTCAGGATCTCTAGCACAGGTACGCAGTATTTT.